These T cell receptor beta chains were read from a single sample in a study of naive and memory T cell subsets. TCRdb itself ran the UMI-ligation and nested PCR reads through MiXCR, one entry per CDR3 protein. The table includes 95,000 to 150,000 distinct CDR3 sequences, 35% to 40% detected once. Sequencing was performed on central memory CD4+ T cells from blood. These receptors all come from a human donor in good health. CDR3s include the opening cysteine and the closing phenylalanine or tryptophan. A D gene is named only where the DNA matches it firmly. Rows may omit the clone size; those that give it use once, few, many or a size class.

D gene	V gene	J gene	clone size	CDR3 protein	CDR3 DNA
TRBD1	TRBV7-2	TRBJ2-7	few	CASSFQGQAYEQYF	TGTGCCAGCAGCTTCCAGGGACAGGCCTACGAGCAGTACTTC
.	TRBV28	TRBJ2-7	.	CASSLAGTGASEQYF	TGTGCCAGCAGTCTAGCGGGGACAGGGGCGAGCGAGCAGTACTTC
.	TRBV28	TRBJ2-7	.	CASSFPALYEQYF	TGTGCCAGCAGTTTCCCGGCCCTTTACGAGCAGTACTTC
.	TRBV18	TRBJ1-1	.	CASSLDTPGTEAFF	TGTGCCAGCTCATTGGACACTCCGGGGACTGAAGCTTTCTTT
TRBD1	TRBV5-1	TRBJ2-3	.	CASGQGGTDTQYF	TGCGCCAGCGGACAGGGGGGCACAGATACGCAGTATTTT
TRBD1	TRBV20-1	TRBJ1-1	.	CSANRGLGTEAFF	TGCAGTGCAAACAGGGGATTGGGTACTGAAGCTTTCTTT
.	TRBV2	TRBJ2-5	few	CASSGSTQYF	TGTGCCAGCAGTGGGTCGACCCAGTACTTC
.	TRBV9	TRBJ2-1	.	CASSVQGLAAYNEQFF	TGTGCCAGCAGCGTACAGGGGCTAGCGGCCTACAATGAGCAGTTCTTC
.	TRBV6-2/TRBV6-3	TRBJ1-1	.	CASSSGTVEAFF	TGTGCCAGCAGTTCTGGGACCGTAGAAGCTTTCTTT
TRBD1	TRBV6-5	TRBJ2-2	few	CASRGTGGTSNTGELFF	TGTGCCAGCAGGGGGACAGGGGGCACCTCGAACACCGGGGAGCTGTTTTTT
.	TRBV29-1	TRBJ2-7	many	CSGRSPASSEQYF	TGCAGCGGCCGCAGCCCGGCATCCTCAGAGCAGTACTTC
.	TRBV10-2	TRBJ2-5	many	CASRSPDWTQYF	TGCGCCAGCAGATCCCCTGATTGGACCCAGTACTTC
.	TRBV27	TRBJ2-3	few	CASSRPSRDTQYF	TGTGCCAGCAGCCGCCCGAGCAGAGATACGCAGTATTTT
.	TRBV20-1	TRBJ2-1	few	CRIAQGNEQFF	TGCAGAATAGCGCAGGGGAATGAGCAGTTCTTC
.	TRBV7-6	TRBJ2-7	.	CASSAVGYEQYF	TGTGCCAGCAGCGCAGTTGGGTACGAGCAGTACTTC
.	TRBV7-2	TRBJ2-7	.	CASSLVAGAEQYF	TGTGCCAGCAGCTTAGTTGCGGGGGCCGAGCAGTACTTC
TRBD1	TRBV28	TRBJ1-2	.	CASRSDRGGFGYTF	TGTGCCAGCAGATCGGACAGGGGAGGTTTTGGCTACACCTTC
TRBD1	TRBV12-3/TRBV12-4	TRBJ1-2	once	CASSPWGQSNYGYTF	TGTGCCAGCAGTCCCTGGGGACAGAGCAACTATGGCTACACCTTC
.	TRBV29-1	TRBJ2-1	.	CSVDPTALYNEQFF	TGCAGCGTTGATCCGACAGCTTTATACAATGAGCAGTTCTTC
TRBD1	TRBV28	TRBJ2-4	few	CASSGTGPRVGIQYF	TGTGCCAGCAGTGGGACAGGGCCCAGAGTGGGCATTCAGTACTTC
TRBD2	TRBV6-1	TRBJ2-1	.	CASGTSRHEQFF	TGTGCCAGCGGGACTAGTCGGCATGAGCAGTTCTTC
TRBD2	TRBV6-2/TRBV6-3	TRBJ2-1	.	CASSSSGRAGEQFF	TGTGCCAGCAGCTCTAGCGGGAGGGCGGGTGAGCAGTTCTTC
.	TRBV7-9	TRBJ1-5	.	CASSLDWGNQPQHF	TGTGCCAGCAGCCTAGATTGGGGGAATCAGCCCCAGCATTTT
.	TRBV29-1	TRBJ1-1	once	CSVPAGGSKAFF	TGCAGCGTTCCCGCCGGAGGTAGCAAGGCTTTCTTT
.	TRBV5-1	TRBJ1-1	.	CASSFRGGDTEAFF	TGCGCCAGCAGCTTCCGGGGAGGAGACACTGAAGCTTTCTTT